The sequence of this T cell receptor beta chain was determined in a study of cytomegalovirus exposure and HLA in healthy donors. Looking at the study overall: Of roughly 400 genotyped donors, roughly 86% clustered with self-reported Caucasian donors. Notes on the study in general: About 87% or about 30% of the time was how often most TCR beta V segments were productive, according to an earlier analysis. TCR beta V- and J-gene trimming was later associated with a missense DCLRE1C variant.

Concerning this clone itself: Its antigen is not identified.

PCR primers comprised 60 Vbeta and 13 Jbeta primers. Sequencing was performed with immunoSEQ multiplex PCR; in TCRdb, only in-frame clones are kept and a portion is missing. In the table there are 190,000 or so clones, around 75% of which are singletons. The germline gives CDR1 LNHDA, CDR2 SQIVND (reference sequence). CDR3 length equals 14 residues. V was trimmed by 1 base and J by 6 bases, leaving 12 bases between them. The receptor's source is a male donor in good health and CMV-seropositive. The specimen was PBMCs. The rearrangement uses TRBV19 and TRBJ1-2, with D uncertain. This CDR3 reads CASSIGPAGNGYTF. The CDR3 coding sequence is TGTGCCAGTAGTATAGGTCCAGCGGGGAATGGCTACACCTTC.